The 30 T cell receptor beta chains reported below all come from one sample, sequenced in a study of T-cell reconstitution after alpha-beta-depleted transplantation in children. TCRbeta library construction was performed incorporating unique molecular identifiers. TCRdb independently ran MiXCR on the PCR reads; one entry per CDR3 protein. This table has about 870,000 distinct CDR3 sequences, approximately 15% appearing once. The source material was PBMCs, mostly from graft donor cells, sampled 360 days after TCRalphabeta/CD19-depleted stem cell transplant. These receptors all stem from a male patient younger than 18 who had a stem cell transplant for acute lymphoblastic leukemia, so the T cells may come from the graft donor.

This clonotype was counted between two and nine times. The chain carries TRBV12-3 or TRBV12-4 and TRBJ1-5, with D possibly TRBD1 on 5 matching bases. V lost 5 bases, J lost 12 bases, and 20 bases lay in between. There are 14 residues in the CDR3. CDR3 region: CASSLGQGRLVQHF. For the CDR3, the DNA is TGTGCCAGCAGTCTAGGCCAGGGCAGGTTGGTCCAGCATTTT.

The rearrangement links TRBV15 to TRBJ2-1, with TRBD2 matching 10 bases. CDR3 length: 14 amino acids. Germline-derived CDR1 and CDR2 are LNHNV and YYDKDF (reference sequence). V dropped 9 bases and J dropped 3; count of bases not matched to a gene: 5. CDR3 in amino acids: CATYGTSVYNEQFF. CDR3 DNA sequence: TGTGCCACTTACGGGACTAGCGTCTACAATGAGCAGTTCTTC.

The chain employs TRBV4-1 and TRBJ2-2; D may correspond to TRBD1 or TRBD2 (6 bases each). With 1 base removed from V and 1 base from J, the gap between germline ends came to 10 bases. The CDR3 length is 16 residues. CDR1 and CDR2 from the germline V gene are MGHRA and YSYEKL. CDR3 DNA sequence: TGCGCCAGCAGCCAAGTTAAGGGGGGGAACACCGGGGAGCTGTTTTTT. Its protein is CASSQVKGGNTGELFF.

The chain has TRBV2 and TRBJ2-1; D might be TRBD2 (5 bases). V shed 6 bases and J shed 5 bases, with 17 bases lying between them. The CDR3 length is 15 residues. CDR1 and CDR2 (germline): SNHLY, FYNNEI. The CDR3: CASRKGLATHNEQFF. The CDR3 nucleotides are TGTGCCAGCAGAAAAGGGCTAGCTACCCACAATGAGCAGTTCTTC.

At least ten counts were recorded for this clonotype. The rearrangement links TRBV18 to TRBJ1-1, with no clear D. Germline loops: CDR1 KGHSH, CDR2 LQKENI. With 3 bases removed from V and 0 bases from J, the gap between germline ends came to 11 bases. This CDR3 has 15 residues. The CDR3 sequence is CASSPGLSMNTEAFF. For the CDR3, the DNA is TGTGCCAGCTCACCCGGACTTAGCATGAACACTGAAGCTTTCTTT.

The chain combines TRBV4-2 with TRBJ2-1; 7 bases are shared with TRBD2. Germline V gene data show CDR1 as LGHNA and CDR2 as YNFKEQ. V was pared by 2 bases and J by 2 bases, with 6 bases of the junction left unmatched. The CDR3 has 16 amino acids. Here the CDR3 reads CASSQTSEFTYNEQFF. The CDR3 region has the DNA TGTGCCAGCAGCCAAACTAGCGAGTTCACCTACAATGAGCAGTTCTTC.

This clonotype was picked up a small number of times. The V and J genes are TRBV12-3 or TRBV12-4 and TRBJ2-1; D perhaps matches TRBD2 (6 bases). This CDR3 contains 15 residues. V gave up 4 bases and J gave up 4 bases, with 14 bases separating them. CDR3 residues: CASSYGLANYNEQFF. The CDR3 DNA reads TGTGCCAGCAGTTACGGGCTAGCGAATTACAATGAGCAGTTCTTC.

The chain is built from TRBV7-6 and TRBJ2-7, with D unclear. The CDR3 has 14 residues. V lost 3 bases to trimming and J lost 4 bases, with 13 bases between them. Germline lookup yields CDR1 SGHVS and CDR2 FNYEAQ. The CDR3 region has the DNA TGTGCCAGCAGCTTTGGGCAGATAGGGTACGAGCAGTACTTC. It codes for CASSFGQIGYEQYF. The entire variable domain, with the rest obtained from reference TRBV7-6 and TRBJ2-7, is as follows: GAGVSQSPRYKVTKRGQDVALRCDPISGHVSLYWYRQALGQGPEFLTYFNYEAQQDKSGLPNDRFSAERPEGSISTLTIQRTEQRDSAMYRCASSFGQIGYEQYFGPGTRLTVT.

This clonotype was observed a handful of times. V gene TRBV5-5 combines with J gene TRBJ1-1, with D perhaps matching TRBD1 (6 bases). The CDR3 length is 16 residues. Trimming pared 4 bases from V and 1 base from J, leaving 17 bases between. CDR1 SGHKS and CDR2 YYEKEE come from the germline V gene (reference sequence). The CDR3 coding sequence is TGTGCCAGCAGCCTAATAACAGGGCCCGGGAACACTGAAGCTTTCTTT. Translated: CASSLITGPGNTEAFF. Variable domain in full (rest from reference TRBV5-5 and TRBJ1-1): DAGVTQSPTHLIKTRGQQVTLRCSPISGHKSVSWYQQVLGQGPQFIFQYYEKEERGRGNFPDRFSARQFPNYSSELNVNALLLGDSALYLCASSLITGPGNTEAFFGQGTRLTVV.

V usage is TRBV15 and J usage is TRBJ2-3; D is unclear. Trimming removed 0 bases at V and 6 bases at J, with 13 bases between. Germline loops: CDR1 LNHNV, CDR2 YYDKDF (reference sequence). CDR3 length equals 15 residues. For the CDR3, the DNA is TGTGCCACCAGCAGAGATCCGGCTAGGGCGGATACGCAGTATTTT. Translating it yields CATSRDPARADTQYF.

The V call is TRBV27, the J call TRBJ2-3; 9 bases align to TRBD1. Germline V gene lookup returns CDR1 MNHEY and CDR2 SMNVEV (reference sequence). V shed 6 bases and J 4 bases; nucleotides not matched to a gene: 5. This CDR3 is 14 amino acids long. The CDR3 bases are TGTGCCAGCAGGCCGGGACAGGGTGCAGATACGCAGTATTTT. This codes for CASRPGQGADTQYF.

In this sample, this clonotype turned up many times. The V and J genes are TRBV9 and TRBJ1-6, with D perhaps TRBD1 (5 bases). CDR1 and CDR2 (germline): SGDLS, YYNGEE. This CDR3 has 15 residues. V dropped 4 bases and J dropped 7 bases, with 15 bases sitting between them. The CDR3 DNA reads as TGTGCCAGCAGCCGGGGACTGGAAGCAAATTCACCCCTCCACTTT. Translated, it gives CASSRGLEANSPLHF.

At least ten counts were recorded for this clonotype. This chain links TRBV27 with TRBJ2-7; D gene ambiguous. From germline, CDR1 is MNHEY and CDR2 SMNVEV (reference sequence). V lost 8 bases and J 1 base, leaving 15 bases between the germline ends. This CDR3 spans 14 amino acids. The CDR3 sequence is CASGIYGSSYEQYF. CDR3 in DNA: TGTGCCAGCGGAATCTACGGGTCGTCCTACGAGCAGTACTTC.

This clonotype has at least ten counts. This chain connects TRBV5-1 to TRBJ1-1; a weak D match, TRBD1 (5 bases). CDR1 is SGHRS, CDR2 YFSETQ, per germline. The germline V and J ends were trimmed by 3 bases and 1 base, with 7 bases remaining between them. CDR3 length: 13 amino acids. The CDR3 coding sequence is TGCGCCAGCAGCTCCGGGGCGAACACTGAAGCTTTCTTT. Translated, it gives CASSSGANTEAFF.

This clonotype has more than one count but fewer than ten. This chain joins TRBV4-1 and TRBJ2-3; D is unclear. The CDR3 spans 14 residues. The germline CDR1 and CDR2 sequences are MGHRA and YSYEKL. Trimming stripped 6 bases from V and 2 bases from J, with 12 bases between. CDR3 DNA: TGCGCCAGCAGTCGCGGATCCGACACAGATACGCAGTATTTT. This encodes CASSRGSDTDTQYF.

This clonotype occurred many times. The chain carries TRBV6-5 and TRBJ2-2; no definite D call. Germline CDR1 is MNHEY and CDR2 is SVGAGI. The V end lost 3 bases, the J end lost 2 bases, and 10 bases lay between the germline ends. This CDR3 is 15 amino acids long. CDR3 sequence (DNA): TGTGCCAGCAGTTATTCCCGGCCCAACACCGGGGAGCTGTTTTTT. It specifies CASSYSRPNTGELFF.

The chain joins TRBV5-1 to TRBJ2-3; D possibly corresponds to TRBD2 (5 bases). Between the trimmed V and J ends, which lost 8 bases and 5 bases, there was a span of 12 bases. The CDR3 spans 12 residues. The germline V gene encodes CDR1 SGHRS and CDR2 YFSETQ. For the CDR3, the DNA is TGCGCCAGTAGGAGGTGGGGAGATACGCAGTATTTT. Protein sequence: CASRRWGDTQYF.

This clonotype was counted a few times. The rearrangement joins TRBV6-1 to TRBJ2-3; 7 nucleotides agree with TRBD1. The germline V gene encodes CDR1 MNHNS and CDR2 SASEGT. The ends lost 6 bases at V and 0 bases at J; junction bases unmatched: 9. The CDR3 has 16 amino acids. The CDR3 DNA follows: TGTGCCAGCAGGATTGGGGGACAGATGAGCACAGATACGCAGTATTTT. Translating it yields CASRIGGQMSTDTQYF.

The CDR3 coding sequence is TGCGCCGGACAACGCCCCCGGACTAGGGAGGCGCTAGCCAAAAACATTCAGTACTTC. Its protein is CAGQRPRTREALAKNIQYF. This rearrangement joins TRBV5-1 to TRBJ2-4; the match to TRBD2 covers 7 bases. V was pared by 10 bases and J by 0 bases, with 22 bases of the junction left unmatched. Germline CDR1 reads SGHRS; CDR2 reads YFSETQ. This CDR3 has 19 residues.

The V call is TRBV7-8, the J call TRBJ2-5; tentatively, D is TRBD1 (6 bases). The germline V gene has CDR1 SGHVS and CDR2 FQNEAQ. The length of the CDR3 is 18 residues. The V end lost 0 bases, the J end lost 3 bases, and 20 bases lay between the germline ends. DNA of the CDR3: TGTGCCAGCAGCTTAGCCTGGACAGCCACGAGAAAGAAAGAGACCCAGTACTTC. Its translation is CASSLAWTATRKKETQYF.

The rearrangement links TRBV14 to TRBJ1-1; no firm D call. The CDR3 runs to 17 residues. V was cut by 1 base and J by 2 bases, with 17 bases left in between. Germline CDR1 is SGHDN and CDR2 is FVKESK. As DNA, the CDR3 is TGTGCCAGCAGCCAAGGCCAGAGGTTCCCGAGTAACACTGAAGCTTTCTTT. Translating gives CASSQGQRFPSNTEAFF.

This clonotype was seen at least ten times. CDR3 residues: CASSPTGGPYNEQFF. CDR3 bases: TGTGCCAGCAGCCCGACAGGGGGCCCCTACAATGAGCAGTTCTTC. The chain links TRBV7-3 to TRBJ2-1; 10 positions match TRBD1. Trimming took 5 bases from V and 2 from J; bases not matched to a gene: 3. The CDR3 runs 15 residues. Per germline, CDR1 SGHTA and CDR2 FQGTGA.

This clonotype was counted only a few times. The chain couples TRBV4-1 to TRBJ2-3; D may be TRBD1 (5 bases). V shed 1 base and J shed 5 bases, with 16 bases lying between them. Germline V gene data show CDR1 as MGHRA and CDR2 as YSYEKL. The CDR3 sequence is 16 residues long. The CDR3 protein is CASSQARVQPQDTQYF. CDR3 sequence (DNA): TGCGCCAGCAGCCAAGCCAGGGTTCAACCCCAAGATACGCAGTATTTT.

As to this clonotype: Compared with germline, one end of the junction differs, possibly owing to a read error. CDR3 amino acids: CCARAGAANQETQYF. The CDR3 DNA reads as TGCTGTGCTAGAGCAGGGGCTGCCAACCAAGAGACCCAGTACTTC. The rearrangement joins TRBV20-1 to TRBJ2-5; maybe TRBD1 (6 bases). This CDR3 has 15 residues. CDR1 and CDR2 (germline): DFQATT, SNEGSKA (reference sequence).

This clonotype has only a few counts. The gene calls are TRBV7-9 and TRBJ2-6; the D is unclear. V lost 8 bases, J lost 2 bases, and 7 bases lay in between. Germline CDR1 SEHNR, CDR2 FQNEAQ (reference sequence). The CDR3 length is 13 residues. Here the CDR3 DNA reads TGTGCCAGCGCCTGGACTGGGGCCAACGTCCTGACTTTC. Protein sequence: CASAWTGANVLTF.

The rearrangement links TRBV20-1 to TRBJ2-7; TRBD2 matches at 14 bases. Losses at the gene ends were 0 bases for V and 9 bases for J; bases not matched to a gene: 4. The CDR3 sequence is 14 residues long. Germline V gene lookup returns CDR1 DFQATT and CDR2 SNEGSKA (reference sequence). DNA for the CDR3: TGCAGTGCTAGAGATTGGGGACTAGCGGGAGTGCAGTACTTC. This sequence encodes CSARDWGLAGVQYF.

This clonotype has a handful of counts. The J gene is TRBJ2-3, the V gene TRBV11-1, with 11 bases lining up with TRBD2. In germline, CDR1 is SGHAT, CDR2 FQDESV (reference sequence). With V trimmed by 3 bases and J by 2 bases, 13 bases remained unmatched. The CDR3 totals 19 residues. The CDR3, as DNA: TGTGCCAGCAGCTTCTCGATCACCCGTAGCGGGAGGGCCACAGATACGCAGTATTTT. Translated, it gives CASSFSITRSGRATDTQYF.

In this sample, this clonotype turned up a few times. The V call is TRBV20-1, the J call TRBJ1-2; possible D gene TRBD1, 6 bases. The V gene lost 6 bases and the J gene lost 1 base, with 9 bases spanning the gap. Germline V lookup: CDR1 DFQATT, CDR2 SNEGSKA (reference sequence). There are 12 residues in the CDR3. CDR3 sequence (DNA): TGCAGTGCGACAGGTGATAACTATGGCTACACCTTC. This sequence encodes CSATGDNYGYTF.

The sample holds a few counts of this clonotype. The chain links TRBV5-1 to TRBJ2-2; D not certain. V was trimmed by 0 bases and J by 8 bases, leaving 14 bases between them. Germline V lookup: CDR1 SGHRS, CDR2 YFSETQ. The CDR3 has 15 amino acids. This CDR3 reads CASSLGRTPSGELFF. The DNA of the CDR3 is TGCGCCAGCAGCTTGGGGCGGACGCCATCAGGGGAGCTGTTTTTT.

This clonotype was counted between two and nine times. The rearrangement joins TRBV29-1 to TRBJ1-1; TRBD1 might be the D (6 bases). The CDR3 has 11 residues. CDR1 and CDR2 from the germline V gene are SQVTM and ANQGSEA. V was pared by 6 bases and J by 7 bases, with 12 bases between. DNA of the CDR3: TGCAGCGTCGCCACGACAGGTGAAGCTTTCTTT. Encoded protein: CSVATTGEAFF.